These 24 T cell receptor beta chains were all obtained from the same sample, sequenced in a study of somatic mutations in cytotoxic T cells in rheumatoid arthritis. Using immunoSEQ multiplex PCR, the repertoire was profiled, and TCRdb retains in-frame clones only, with some absent. Among more than 10,000 clones listed, roughly 73% were seen once. The sample consisted of CD8+ T cells sorted from blood. These receptors were collected from a man aged 55 to 70 in good health.

The rearrangement uses TRBV4-3 and TRBJ1-4; D remains ambiguous. The CDR3 consists of 16 residues. Germline CDR1 is LGHNA and CDR2 is YSLEER. Trimming left V 4 bases short and J 0 bases short, with 12 bases between. CDR3 in amino acids: CASSPVQSATNEKLFF. The CDR3 DNA reads TGCGCCAGCAGCCCCGTCCAATCGGCAACTAATGAAAAACTGTTTTTT.

J is TRBJ2-2 and V is TRBV27; 9 bases fit TRBD2. V shed 4 bases and J 6 bases; nucleotides not matched to a gene: 6. Germline V gene sequence: CDR1 MNHEY, CDR2 SMNVEV (reference sequence). The CDR3 covers 15 residues. The CDR3 here is CASSSTAGGAGELFF. In DNA form, the CDR3 reads TGTGCCAGCAGTTCAACAGCGGGGGGCGCCGGGGAGCTGTTTTTT.

The chain is built from TRBV11-2 and TRBJ2-1, with D perhaps matching TRBD1 (5 bases). The CDR3 runs to 14 residues. V was shortened by 1 base and J by 5 bases, with 9 bases between the two germline ends. Germline-derived CDR1 and CDR2 are SGHAT and FQNNGV. CDR3 amino acids: CASSLGGRDNEQFF. In DNA, the CDR3 is TGTGCCAGCAGCTTAGGTGGCAGGGACAATGAGCAGTTCTTC.

The chain joins TRBV4-2 to TRBJ2-7; D remains unclear. V was cut by 5 bases and J by 1 base, with 15 bases left in between. Germline V gives CDR1 LGHNA, CDR2 YNFKEQ. This CDR3 region has 15 residues. The CDR3 spells CASSETPASSYEQYF. The CDR3 DNA reads as TGTGCCAGCAGCGAAACCCCAGCGAGTTCCTACGAGCAGTACTTC.

Only a few counts were recorded for this clone. The chain couples TRBV27 to TRBJ1-1; D gene ambiguous. CDR1 MNHEY and CDR2 SMNVEV come from the germline V gene (reference sequence). V lost 3 bases and J lost 2, with 7 bases in between. This CDR3 comprises 13 residues. This CDR3 is CASSFTINTEAFF. As DNA, the CDR3 is TGTGCCAGCAGTTTCACCATCAACACTGAAGCTTTCTTT.

The rearrangement uses TRBV2 and TRBJ2-5, with D tentatively TRBD2 (6 bases). Germline CDR1 SNHLY, CDR2 FYNNEI. CDR3 length equals 16 residues. The V end was cut by 6 bases, the J end by 0 bases, with 17 bases between. The DNA for the CDR3 is TGTGCCAGCAGGGAGGGTGCAGGGTTGTACCAAGAGACCCAGTACTTC. This gives the protein CASREGAGLYQETQYF.

J is TRBJ1-6 and V is TRBV19, with TRBD1 matching 9 bases. Trimming took 5 bases from V and 7 from J; bases not matched to a gene: 9. Germline V gene lookup returns CDR1 LNHDA and CDR2 SQIVND (reference sequence). The length of the CDR3 is 16 residues. Here the CDR3 DNA reads TGTGCCAGTAGTGGATTCCGGGACAGGGAAAATTCACCCCTCCACTTT. Amino acid sequence: CASSGFRDRENSPLHF. Full variable domain (missing parts from reference TRBV19 and TRBJ1-6): DGGITQSPKYLFRKEGQNVTLSCEQNLNHDAMYWYRQDPGQGLRLIYYSQIVNDFQKGDIAEGYSVSREKKESFPLTVTSAQKNPTAFYLCASSGFRDRENSPLHFGNGTRLTVT.

The chain is built from TRBV19 and TRBJ2-7, with unresolved D. Trimming took off 5 bases at V and 2 bases at J, with 13 bases between the two ends. Germline V gives CDR1 LNHDA, CDR2 SQIVND (reference sequence). The CDR3 has 14 residues. CDR3 sequence reads: CASSLGLSPYEQYF. In DNA form, the CDR3 reads TGTGCCAGTAGTCTGGGCCTATCCCCCTACGAGCAGTACTTC.

The chain recombines TRBV27 with TRBJ2-6; D unresolved. CDR3 length: 15 residues. V was pared by 0 bases and J by 3 bases, with 6 bases between. Germline CDR1 reads MNHEY; CDR2 reads SMNVEV (reference sequence). CDR3 bases: TGTGCCAGCAGTTTATCGGGGTTTGGGGCCAACGTCCTGACTTTC. Protein sequence: CASSLSGFGANVLTF.

The chain combines TRBV9 with TRBJ1-4; D not resolved. The V gene's germline CDR1 is SGDLS and CDR2 YYNGEE. The CDR3 covers 14 residues. Trimming took 0 bases from V and 8 from J, leaving 11 bases between them. The CDR3: CASSVDQEEEKLFF. CDR3 coding DNA: TGTGCCAGCAGCGTAGATCAGGAGGAGGAAAAACTGTTTTTT.

The rearrangement joins TRBV28 to TRBJ2-2; D call uncertain. Trimming shortened V by 5 bases and J by 0 bases, and 13 bases separated the two germline ends. CDR3 length equals 16 residues. The germline V gene has CDR1 MDHEN and CDR2 SYDVKM. The CDR3 here is CASSTSTAANTGELFF. CDR3 coding DNA: TGTGCCAGCAGTACGTCTACGGCAGCGAACACCGGGGAGCTGTTTTTT.

The J gene is TRBJ2-7, the V gene TRBV6-5, with TRBD1 matching 7 bases. Trimming cost V 5 bases and J 2 bases; bases outside gene matches: 6. CDR1 and CDR2 (germline): MNHEY, SVGAGI. The CDR3 runs to 14 residues. The CDR3 here is CASSAGTEAYEQYF. CDR3 DNA sequence: TGTGCCAGCAGTGCCGGGACAGAGGCCTACGAGCAGTACTTC.

The genes are TRBV7-9 and TRBJ2-1; 10 bases are shared with TRBD2. Germline trimming cut 1 base from V and 10 bases from J; bases unmatched to any gene: 10. This CDR3 comprises 16 residues. Germline V gene sequence: CDR1 SEHNR, CDR2 FQNEAQ (reference sequence). CDR3 in DNA: TGTGCCAGCAGCTTAGAGTTGGGGCTAGCGGGAGTAGAGCAGTTCTTC. The encoded protein is CASSLELGLAGVEQFF.

The V and J genes are TRBV5-8 and TRBJ2-7, with D possibly being TRBD2 (5 bases). The germline V gene encodes CDR1 SGHTS and CDR2 YDEGEE. CDR3 size: 14 residues. Deletions cut 7 bases from V and 3 bases from J, with 17 bases between. CDR3 protein: CASLAPGYHYEQYF. The CDR3 DNA reads TGTGCCAGCCTCGCCCCGGGATATCACTACGAGCAGTACTTC.

The gene calls are TRBV4-3 and TRBJ2-3, with D unclear. Trimming removed 0 bases at V and 4 bases at J, with 17 bases between. The CDR3 has 17 residues. Looked up from germline, CDR1 is LGHNA and CDR2 is YSLEER. In nucleotides, the CDR3 is TGCGCCAGCAGCCAAGATCTAACCAGCTCTTGGTCAGATACGCAGTATTTT. As protein: CASSQDLTSSWSDTQYF.

This clone was observed a few times. The gene calls are TRBV11-1 and TRBJ2-7; no firm D call. The ends were cut back, 5 bases at V and 3 bases at J, with 11 bases in the middle. The germline CDR1 and CDR2 sequences are SGHAT and FQDESV (reference sequence). The CDR3 has 13 amino acids. CDR3 coding DNA: TGTGCCAGCAGCCTTGATGGGTACTACGAGCAGTACTTC. Translated: CASSLDGYYEQYF.

This clone was found once. The V gene is TRBV7-8, the J gene TRBJ1-5; 7 positions agree with TRBD1. The trim removed 5 bases at V and 0 bases at J, leaving 7 bases unmatched. Germline V gene lookup returns CDR1 SGHVS and CDR2 FQNEAQ. The CDR3 has 16 residues. The DNA for the CDR3 is TGTGCCAGCAGCCCGTTCGGGACAGCTAGCAATCAGCCCCAGCATTTT. Encoded protein: CASSPFGTASNQPQHF.

In its sample, this clone ranks as medium-sized. The rearrangement uses TRBV19 and TRBJ1-1; 8 bases align to TRBD1. Germline lookup yields CDR1 LNHDA and CDR2 SQIVND (reference sequence). The CDR3 sequence is 15 residues long. J lost 1 base, V lost 6 bases, and 7 bases had no gene match. The CDR3: CASRIGQGANTEAFF. The CDR3 region has the DNA TGTGCCAGTAGAATCGGACAGGGTGCGAACACTGAAGCTTTCTTT.

This clone was counted only a few times. The chain combines TRBV4-1 with TRBJ2-7, with 8 bases matching TRBD2. This CDR3 contains 16 residues. Per germline, CDR1 MGHRA and CDR2 YSYEKL. V lost 5 bases to trimming and J lost 2 bases; unmatched junction nucleotides: 11. This CDR3 reads CASSYGLADWTYEQYF. Here the CDR3 DNA reads TGCGCCAGCAGCTACGGACTAGCTGATTGGACCTACGAGCAGTACTTC.

The rearrangement links TRBV28 to TRBJ1-5; tentatively, D is TRBD1 (5 bases). The germline gives CDR1 MDHEN, CDR2 SYDVKM. This CDR3 is built from 16 residues. Trimming shortened V by 2 bases and J by 0 bases, and 11 bases separated the two germline ends. The CDR3 reads CASSLPGTGSNQPQHF. The CDR3 bases are TGTGCCAGCAGTTTACCCGGGACCGGTAGCAATCAGCCCCAGCATTTT.

V usage is TRBV7-8 and J usage is TRBJ2-5; the match to TRBD2 covers 13 bases. The ends lost 3 bases at V and 1 base at J; junction bases unmatched: 8. Germline CDR1 is SGHVS and CDR2 is FQNEAQ. CDR3 length: 18 residues. The DNA of the CDR3 is TGTGCCAGCAGCTTGCGGACTAGCGGGGGCCCTATCCAAGAGACCCAGTACTTC. Translating gives CASSLRTSGGPIQETQYF.

This chain uses TRBV7-9 with TRBJ2-2, with 8 bases aligning to TRBD1. CDR3 length: 17 residues. V was pared by 3 bases and J by 3 bases, with 9 bases of the junction left unmatched. CDR1 SEHNR and CDR2 FQNEAQ come from the germline V gene (reference sequence). The CDR3 bases are TGTGCCAGCAGCTTTGGGACAGGTTCGATGGACACCGGGGAGCTGTTTTTT. As protein: CASSFGTGSMDTGELFF.

By share, this clone counts as medium-sized (0.01 to 0.1%). The chain recombines TRBV6-4 with TRBJ2-2; D unresolved. This CDR3 spans 13 amino acids. CDR1 MRHNA and CDR2 SNTAGT come from the germline V gene. The germline V and J ends were trimmed by 0 bases and 4 bases, with 3 bases remaining between them. CDR3 sequence reads: CASSDSGTGELFF. CDR3 nucleotides: TGTGCCAGCAGTGACTCTGGCACCGGGGAGCTGTTTTTT.

This clone was seen a handful of times. The chain has TRBV30 and TRBJ2-7, with D unclear. The V gene lost 2 bases and the J gene lost 2 bases, with 10 bases spanning the gap. The length of the CDR3 is 13 residues. Germline V gene data show CDR1 as GTSNPN and CDR2 as SVGIG (reference sequence). The CDR3, as DNA: TGTGCCTGGAGTACCCTACTACCCTACGAGCAGTACTTC. Translating it yields CAWSTLLPYEQYF.